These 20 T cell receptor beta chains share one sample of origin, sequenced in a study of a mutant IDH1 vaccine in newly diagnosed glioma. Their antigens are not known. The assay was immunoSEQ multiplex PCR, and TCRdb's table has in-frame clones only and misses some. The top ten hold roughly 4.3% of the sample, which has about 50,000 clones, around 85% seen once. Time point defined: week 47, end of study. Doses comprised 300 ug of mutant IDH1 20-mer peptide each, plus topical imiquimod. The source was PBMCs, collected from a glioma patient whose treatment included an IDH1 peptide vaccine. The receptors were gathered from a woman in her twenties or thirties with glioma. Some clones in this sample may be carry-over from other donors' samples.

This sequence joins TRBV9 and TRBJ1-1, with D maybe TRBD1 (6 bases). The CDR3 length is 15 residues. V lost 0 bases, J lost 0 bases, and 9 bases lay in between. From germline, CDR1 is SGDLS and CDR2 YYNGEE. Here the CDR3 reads CASSVGGGMNTEAFF. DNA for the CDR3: TGTGCCAGCAGCGTAGGAGGGGGGATGAACACTGAAGCTTTCTTT.

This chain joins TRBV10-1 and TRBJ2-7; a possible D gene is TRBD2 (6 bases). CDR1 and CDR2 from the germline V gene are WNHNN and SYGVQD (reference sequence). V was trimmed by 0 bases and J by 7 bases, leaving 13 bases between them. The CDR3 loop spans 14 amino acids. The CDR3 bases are TGCGCCAGCAGTGAGTCTCGGAGGGAGCGGGAGCAGTACTTC. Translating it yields CASSESRREREQYF.

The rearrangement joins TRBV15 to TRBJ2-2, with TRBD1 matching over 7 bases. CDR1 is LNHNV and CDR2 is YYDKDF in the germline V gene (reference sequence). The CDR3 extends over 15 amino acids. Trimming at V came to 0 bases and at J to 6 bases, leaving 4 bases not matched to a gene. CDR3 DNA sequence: TGTGCCACCAGCAGAGAGGGACAGCTCGCCGGGGAGCTGTTTTTT. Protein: CATSREGQLAGELFF. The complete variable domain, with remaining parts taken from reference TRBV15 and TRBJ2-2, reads DAMVIQNPRYQVTQFGKPVTLSCSQTLNHNVMYWYQQKSSQAPKLLFHYYDKDFNNEADTPDNFQSRRPNTSFCFLDIRSPGLGDTAMYLCATSREGQLAGELFFGEGSRLTVL.

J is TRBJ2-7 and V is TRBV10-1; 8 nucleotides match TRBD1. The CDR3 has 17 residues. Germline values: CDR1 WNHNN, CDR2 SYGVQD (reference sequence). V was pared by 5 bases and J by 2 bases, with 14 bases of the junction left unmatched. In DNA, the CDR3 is TGCGCCAGCAGTCCATCCCGCGGACAGGGATCTCCCTACGAGCAGTACTTC. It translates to CASSPSRGQGSPYEQYF.

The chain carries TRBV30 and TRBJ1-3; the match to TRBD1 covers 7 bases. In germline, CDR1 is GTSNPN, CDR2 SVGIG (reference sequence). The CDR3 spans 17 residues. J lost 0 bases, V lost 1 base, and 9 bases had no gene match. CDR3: CAWSAGQPIFSGNTIYF. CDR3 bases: TGTGCCTGGAGTGCGGGACAGCCAATTTTCTCTGGAAACACCATATATTTT.

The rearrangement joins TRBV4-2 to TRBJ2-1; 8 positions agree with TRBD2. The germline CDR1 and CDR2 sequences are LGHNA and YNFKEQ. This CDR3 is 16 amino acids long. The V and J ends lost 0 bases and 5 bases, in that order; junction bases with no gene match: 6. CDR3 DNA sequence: TGTGCCAGCAGCCAAGAGACCGGGAGGGCCAACAATGAGCAGTTCTTC. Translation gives CASSQETGRANNEQFF.

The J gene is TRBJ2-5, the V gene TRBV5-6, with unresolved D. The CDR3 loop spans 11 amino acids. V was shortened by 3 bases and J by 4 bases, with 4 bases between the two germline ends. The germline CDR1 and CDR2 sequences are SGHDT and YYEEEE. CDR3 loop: CASSSTETQYF. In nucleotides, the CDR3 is TGTGCCAGCAGCTCCACAGAGACCCAGTACTTC.

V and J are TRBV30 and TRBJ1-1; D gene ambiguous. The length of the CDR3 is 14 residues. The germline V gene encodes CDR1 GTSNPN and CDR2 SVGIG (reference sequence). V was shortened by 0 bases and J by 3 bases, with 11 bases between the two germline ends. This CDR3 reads CAWSVLSADTEAFF. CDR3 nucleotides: TGTGCCTGGAGTGTACTTTCGGCAGACACTGAAGCTTTCTTT.

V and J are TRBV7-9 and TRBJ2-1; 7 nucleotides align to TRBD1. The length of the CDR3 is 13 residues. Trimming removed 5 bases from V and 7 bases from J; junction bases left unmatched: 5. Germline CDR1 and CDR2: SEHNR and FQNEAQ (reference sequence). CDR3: CASSLRQGNEQFF. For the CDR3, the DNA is TGTGCCAGCAGCCTCCGACAGGGTAATGAGCAGTTCTTC.

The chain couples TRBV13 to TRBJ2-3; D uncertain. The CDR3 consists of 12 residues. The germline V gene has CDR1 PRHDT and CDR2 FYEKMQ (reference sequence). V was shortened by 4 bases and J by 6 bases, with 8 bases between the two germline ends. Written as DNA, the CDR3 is TGTGCCAGCAGCTCTAGTGAGGATACGCAGTATTTT. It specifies CASSSSEDTQYF.

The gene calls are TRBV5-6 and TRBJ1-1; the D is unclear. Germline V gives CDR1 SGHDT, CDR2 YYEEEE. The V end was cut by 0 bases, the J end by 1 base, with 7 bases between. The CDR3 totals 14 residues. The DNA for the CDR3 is TGTGCCAGCAGCTTGGTACAGAGGAACACTGAAGCTTTCTTT. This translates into CASSLVQRNTEAFF.

The CDR3 protein is CASSLGVSGRASSTGELFF. The CDR3 nucleotides are TGTGCCAGCAGCTTGGGGGTGAGCGGGAGGGCCAGTAGCACCGGGGAGCTGTTTTTT. This chain links TRBV5-4 with TRBJ2-2; TRBD2 matches at 10 bases. V shed 0 bases, J shed 4 bases, and the junction held 12 bases outside the gene matches. The CDR3 length is 19 residues. Per the germline V gene, CDR1 is SGHNT and CDR2 is YYREEE (reference sequence).

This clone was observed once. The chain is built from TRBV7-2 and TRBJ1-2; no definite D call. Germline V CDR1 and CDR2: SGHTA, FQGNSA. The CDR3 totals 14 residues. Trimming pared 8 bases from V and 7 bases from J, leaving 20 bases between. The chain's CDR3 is CASSPRDLITGYTF. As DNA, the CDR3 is TGTGCCAGCTCCCCCCGGGATCTAATCACTGGCTACACCTTC.

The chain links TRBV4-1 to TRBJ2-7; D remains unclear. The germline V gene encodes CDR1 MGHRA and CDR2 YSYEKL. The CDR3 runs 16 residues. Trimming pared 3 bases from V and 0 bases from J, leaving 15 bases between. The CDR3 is CASSQSGPTFSYEQYF. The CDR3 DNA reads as TGCGCCAGCAGCCAGTCAGGACCTACCTTCTCCTACGAGCAGTACTTC.

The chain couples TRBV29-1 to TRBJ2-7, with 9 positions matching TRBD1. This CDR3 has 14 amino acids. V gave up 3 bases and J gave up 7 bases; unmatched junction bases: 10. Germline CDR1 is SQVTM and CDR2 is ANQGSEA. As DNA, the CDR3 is TGCAGCGTTGAGGGGGTACAGGGGGCGCGAGAGCAGTACTTC. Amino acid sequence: CSVEGVQGAREQYF.

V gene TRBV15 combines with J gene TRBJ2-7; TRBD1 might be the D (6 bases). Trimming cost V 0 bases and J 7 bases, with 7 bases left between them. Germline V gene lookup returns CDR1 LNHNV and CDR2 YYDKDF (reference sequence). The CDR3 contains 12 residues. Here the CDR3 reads CATSRDQGEQYF. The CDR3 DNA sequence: TGTGCCACCAGCAGAGATCAGGGGGAGCAGTACTTC.

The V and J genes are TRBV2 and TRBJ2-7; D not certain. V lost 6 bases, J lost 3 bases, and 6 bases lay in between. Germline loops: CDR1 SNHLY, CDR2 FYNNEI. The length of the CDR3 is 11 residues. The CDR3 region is CASSLIYEQYF. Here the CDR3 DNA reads TGTGCCAGCAGCCTTATCTACGAGCAGTACTTC.

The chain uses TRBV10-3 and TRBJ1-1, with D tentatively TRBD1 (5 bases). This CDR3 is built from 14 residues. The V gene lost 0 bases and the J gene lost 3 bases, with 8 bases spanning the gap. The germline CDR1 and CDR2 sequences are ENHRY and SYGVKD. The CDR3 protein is CAISESRGDTEAFF. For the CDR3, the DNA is TGTGCCATCAGTGAGTCTCGGGGGGACACTGAAGCTTTCTTT.

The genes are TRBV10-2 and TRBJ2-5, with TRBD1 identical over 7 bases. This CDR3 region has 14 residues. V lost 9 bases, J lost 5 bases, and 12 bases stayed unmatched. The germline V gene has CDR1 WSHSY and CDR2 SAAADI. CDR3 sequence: CASQGRGLGETQYF. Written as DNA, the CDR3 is TGCGCCAGTCAGGGTAGGGGGCTGGGGGAGACCCAGTACTTC.

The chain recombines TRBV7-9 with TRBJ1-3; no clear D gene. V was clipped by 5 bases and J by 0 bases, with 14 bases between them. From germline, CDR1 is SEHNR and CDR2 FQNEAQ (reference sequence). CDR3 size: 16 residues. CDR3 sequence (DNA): TGTGCCAGCAGCCCACGGGTCGTTCTCTCTGGAAACACCATATATTTT. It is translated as CASSPRVVLSGNTIYF.